One and the same sample provided the 11 T cell receptor beta chains below, sequenced in a study of T-cell reconstitution after alpha-beta-depleted transplantation in children. For TCRbeta, the library was prepared with unique molecular identifiers. TCRdb processed the PCR reads anew with MiXCR; each CDR3 protein has one entry. Counted here are 210,000 or so distinct CDR3 sequences, approximately 9.5% occurring once; the ten biggest clones make up about 6.2%. Sequenced here: PBMCs from the stem cell graft donor, sampled from the stem cell graft. The receptors derive from a human donor who donated a stem cell graft to a child with acute lymphoblastic leukemia.

This clonotype has just a few counts. In nucleotides, the CDR3 is TGTGCCAGCAGCTTAGTACAGGGGGCGACCGGGGAGCTGTTTTTT. The encoded protein is CASSLVQGATGELFF. The chain couples TRBV7-9 to TRBJ2-2, with 9 positions matching TRBD1. J was trimmed by 5 bases and V by 1 base; bases with no gene match: 2. Germline V gene sequence: CDR1 SEHNR, CDR2 FQNEAQ (reference sequence). This CDR3 has 15 amino acids.

This clonotype was recorded many times. CDR3 in DNA: TGTGCCAGCAGCTTAGAAGCCCTCAGGCACTATGGCTACACCTTC. Amino acids: CASSLEALRHYGYTF. The genes are TRBV7-9 and TRBJ1-2; D uncertain. Germline-derived CDR1 and CDR2 are SEHNR and FQNEAQ (reference sequence). This CDR3 is built from 15 residues. V was pared by 1 base and J by 3 bases, with 12 bases between.

This clonotype has a count of ten or more. The junction and the germline gene differ at one end; a read error may be behind it. This chain joins TRBV5-5 and TRBJ1-1; D unresolved. Germline V gives CDR1 SGHKS, CDR2 YYEKEE (reference sequence). The CDR3 extends over 12 amino acids. In nucleotides, the CDR3 is TGTGCCAGCAGCTTGTTGAAAACTGAAGCTTTCTTT. Encoded protein: CASSLLKTEAFF.

The rearrangement links TRBV5-1 to TRBJ2-3, with D perhaps matching TRBD2 (5 bases). Trimming pared 0 bases from V and 0 bases from J, leaving 14 bases between. CDR1 SGHRS and CDR2 YFSETQ come from the germline V gene. CDR3 size: 17 residues. The CDR3 sequence is CASSLDGITTSTDTQYF. The CDR3 nucleotides read TGCGCCAGCAGCTTGGACGGGATAACTACTAGCACAGATACGCAGTATTTT.

This clonotype was counted ten times or more. The chain employs TRBV6-5 and TRBJ2-5; 7 bases map to TRBD2. Losses at the gene ends were 2 bases for V and 2 bases for J; bases not matched to a gene: 14. Germline values: CDR1 MNHEY, CDR2 SVGAGI. The CDR3 covers 18 residues. The CDR3 is CASSYVGLGTTQQETQYF. CDR3 sequence (DNA): TGTGCCAGCAGTTACGTGGGGCTCGGGACTACCCAACAAGAGACCCAGTACTTC.

This clonotype was found a few times. The chain's CDR3 is CASSPQTGPQETQYF. CDR3 nucleotide sequence: TGCGCCAGCAGCCCTCAGACAGGCCCCCAAGAGACCCAGTACTTC. The V gene is TRBV5-1, the J gene TRBJ2-5; possible D gene TRBD1, 6 bases. CDR3 size: 15 residues. The germline V gene has CDR1 SGHRS and CDR2 YFSETQ. Trimming stripped 4 bases from V and 1 base from J, with 14 bases between. The full variable domain, in which reference TRBV5-1 and TRBJ2-5 provide the parts outside the CDR3, is KAGVTQTPRYLIKTRGQQVTLSCSPISGHRSVSWYQQTPGQGLQFLFEYFSETQRNKGNFPGRFSGRQFSNSRSEMNVSTLELGDSALYLCASSPQTGPQETQYFGPGTRLLVL.

This clonotype was picked up a small number of times. The chain combines TRBV10-2 with TRBJ1-5; 7 bases map to TRBD1. The CDR3 has 15 amino acids. Germline CDR1 reads WSHSY; CDR2 reads SAAADI. V dropped 6 bases and J dropped 0; count of bases not matched to a gene: 5. DNA of the CDR3: TGCGCCAGCAGCACCGGGACAGATAGCAATCAGCCCCAGCATTTT. Protein sequence: CASSTGTDSNQPQHF.

This clonotype was counted at least ten times. The chain links TRBV20-1 to TRBJ1-2; TRBD1 is a possible D gene (6 bases). The germline V and J ends were trimmed by 0 bases and 5 bases, with 22 bases remaining between them. Per germline, CDR1 DFQATT and CDR2 SNEGSKA (reference sequence). The CDR3 runs to 17 residues. CDR3 sequence: CSARDRFERGARYGYTF. The DNA of the CDR3 is TGCAGTGCTAGAGACCGATTCGAGCGGGGGGCGCGTTATGGCTACACCTTC.

J is TRBJ1-2 and V is TRBV6-1, with D tentatively TRBD1 (5 bases). This CDR3 region has 13 residues. Trimming pared 2 bases from V and 4 bases from J, leaving 8 bases between. Germline loops: CDR1 MNHNS, CDR2 SASEGT. Here the CDR3 reads CASSEQGTYGYTF. CDR3 bases: TGTGCCAGCAGTGAACAGGGTACCTATGGCTACACCTTC.

The chain combines TRBV27 with TRBJ2-2, with D maybe TRBD1 (6 bases). V dropped 4 bases and J dropped 4 bases, with 13 bases sitting between them. The CDR3 length is 15 residues. Germline CDR1 reads MNHEY; CDR2 reads SMNVEV (reference sequence). This chain's CDR3 is CASSSFLQGTGELFF. For the CDR3, the DNA is TGTGCCAGCAGTTCCTTTTTACAGGGCACCGGGGAGCTGTTTTTT.

This clonotype was picked up many times. The rearrangement joins TRBV15 to TRBJ1-1, with 9 nucleotides matching TRBD1. The germline V gene encodes CDR1 LNHNV and CDR2 YYDKDF (reference sequence). J was trimmed by 11 bases and V by 5 bases; bases with no gene match: 12. The CDR3 is made up of 14 amino acids. The CDR3 DNA reads as TGTGCCACCAGCCGACAATCAACAGGGGGCCAGGCTTTCTTT. Translated, it gives CATSRQSTGGQAFF.